A selection of T cell receptor beta chains follows, all from one sample in a study of blood T cell repertoires in COVID-19. TCRdb keeps only in-frame clones here, not all; method: immunoSEQ multiplex PCR. The table shows some 76,000 clones, with 90% occurring only once. The sequencing sample was made of peripheral blood. Receptor source: a woman younger than 35 with acute or convalescent COVID-19. Both conserved end residues are part of each CDR3. The D gene is left open where the match is weak. Some rows mark clone size as missing; the rest say once, few, many or name a class of expanded clone.

TRBD2	TRBV19	TRBJ2-1	NA	TGTGCCAGTACCCCGACTAGATCGGGAGGTTTGTACAATGAGCAGTTCTTC	CASTPTRSGGLYNEQFF
TRBD2	TRBV9	TRBJ2-1	NA	TGTGCCAGCAGCGTCAGCGCGGGACTATACAATGAGCAGTTCTTC	CASSVSAGLYNEQFF
TRBD2	TRBV6-6	TRBJ2-7	NA	TGTGCCAGCAGCATCGGGACTAGTCAATACGAGCAGTACTTC	CASSIGTSQYEQYF
TRBD1	TRBV11-2	TRBJ2-5	NA	TGTGCCAGCAGCTTGGGGGACAGGTACCAAGAGACCCAGTACTTC	CASSLGDRYQETQYF
NA	TRBV19	TRBJ1-2	once	TGTGCCAGTAGGAGACAGCTTCAAAATGGCTACACCTTC	CASRRQLQNGYTF
NA	TRBV7-2	TRBJ2-6	NA	TGTGCCAGCAGCTATAGAGGCTCCGGGGCCAACGTCCTGACTTTC	CASSYRGSGANVLTF
NA	TRBV15	TRBJ2-3	NA	TGTGCCACCAGCAGTCCCGCCCAACAGGGTGGCACAGATACGCAGTATTTT	CATSSPAQQGGTDTQYF
TRBD1	TRBV7-6	TRBJ2-7	once	TGTGCCAGCAGCTTAGTCTTTGGGACAGACTACGAGCAGTACTTC	CASSLVFGTDYEQYF
NA	TRBV3-1/TRBV3-2	TRBJ1-1	NA	TGTGCCAGCAGCCGTACAGGGACGATGAGGGGGAACACTGAAGCTTTCTTT	CASSRTGTMRGNTEAFF
NA	TRBV3-1/TRBV3-2	TRBJ2-6	NA	TGTGCCAGCAGCCAAGGAGTCTCTGGGGCCAACGTCCTGACTTTC	CASSQGVSGANVLTF
TRBD2	TRBV15	TRBJ2-3	once	TGTGCCACCAGCAGAGAAGTAGCGGGGAGCACAGATACGCAGTATTTT	CATSREVAGSTDTQYF
NA	TRBV7-9	TRBJ1-2	NA	TGTGCCAGCAGCCCTCAGGGGTATTCGGGTGGCTACACCTTC	CASSPQGYSGGYTF
TRBD2	TRBV18	TRBJ2-1	NA	TGTGCCAGCTCACCGCGAGCCGCCGGGGGGGCGGGAAATGAGCAGTTCTTC	CASSPRAAGGAGNEQFF
NA	TRBV6-5	TRBJ1-5	NA	TGTGCCAGCAGTTACTCGCAGGGGCGGCCCCAGCATTTT	CASSYSQGRPQHF
NA	TRBV2	TRBJ2-7	NA	TGTGCCAGCAGCCAAGGGGACATCTCCTACGAGCAGTACTTC	CASSQGDISYEQYF
TRBD1	TRBV5-1	TRBJ2-5	NA	TGCGCCAGCAGCTTGGCAACAGGGGGGCAAGAGACCCAGTACTTC	CASSLATGGQETQYF
NA	TRBV28	TRBJ1-1	once	TGTGCCAGCAGTGAATCAGGGGTAGCTTTCTTT	CASSESGVAFF
NA	TRBV19	TRBJ2-4	NA	TGTGCCAGTAGACCCCAGGCAGCCAAAAACATTCAGTACTTC	CASRPQAAKNIQYF
NA	TRBV4-2	TRBJ2-2	once	TGTGCCAGCAGCCAAGGGGAGGGGGAGGCCGGGGAGCTGTTTTTT	CASSQGEGEAGELFF
TRBD1	TRBV4-1	TRBJ1-1	NA	TGCGCCAGCAGCCAAGATGAGGGGGCGATCACTGAAGCTTTCTTT	CASSQDEGAITEAFF
NA	TRBV28	TRBJ1-2	NA	TGTGCCAGCAGTTTACAGCGATACCATGGCTACACCTTC	CASSLQRYHGYTF
TRBD1	TRBV19	TRBJ1-1	NA	TGTGCCAGTAGTATGGACAGGGACACTGAAGCTTTCTTT	CASSMDRDTEAFF
TRBD1	TRBV7-9	TRBJ2-1	NA	TGTGCCAGCAGGCTAGAACTGGGACAGGGAAATCTCAATGAGCAGTTCTTC	CASRLELGQGNLNEQFF
NA	TRBV19	TRBJ1-2	NA	TGTGCCAGTAGTCTAACCCATTCGGGGGGCATGGACTATGGCTACACCTTC	CASSLTHSGGMDYGYTF
TRBD1	TRBV7-2	TRBJ1-2	NA	TGTGCCAGCAGCACAGAGCTGGACAGGGGGACATATGGCTACACCTTC	CASSTELDRGTYGYTF
TRBD2	TRBV10-3	TRBJ2-5	NA	TGTGCCATCAGTGGGGCTAGCGGGAGCTCCCCGGCGACCCAGTACTTC	CAISGASGSSPATQYF
TRBD1	TRBV7-2	TRBJ1-2	NA	TGTGCCAGCAGCCCCCGACAGGGGGCGAACGGCTACACCTTC	CASSPRQGANGYTF
NA	TRBV11-2	TRBJ2-5	NA	TGTGCCAGCAGCTTTGGTGCGGGATCAGGAGAGACCCAGTACTTC	CASSFGAGSGETQYF
TRBD1	TRBV19	TRBJ1-5	NA	TGTGCCAGTAGTGAGGACAGGGGGCTCAATCAGCCCCAGCATTTT	CASSEDRGLNQPQHF
TRBD1	TRBV4-1	TRBJ1-4	once	TGCGCCAGCAGCCTAGGAGGGACAGCTGCAACTAATGAAAAACTGTTTTTT	CASSLGGTAATNEKLFF
TRBD2	TRBV7-6	TRBJ2-1	once	TGTGCCAGCAGCTTAGGGCTAGCGGGGGGTCGCCCCTACAATGAGCAGTTCTTC	CASSLGLAGGRPYNEQFF
TRBD2	TRBV18	TRBJ2-3	NA	TGTGCCAGCTCACTACTTCCAGCGGGGGGGTCAGATACGCAGTATTTT	CASSLLPAGGSDTQYF
NA	TRBV7-9	TRBJ2-1	NA	TGTGCCAGCAGTGAGGGTAATGAGCAGTTCTTC	CASSEGNEQFF
NA	TRBV30	TRBJ1-2	NA	TGTGCCTGGAAGCGGAACTATGGCTACACCTTC	CAWKRNYGYTF
TRBD1	TRBV29-1	TRBJ1-4	once	TGCAGCGCACGGACAGGGACGACTAATGAAAAACTGTTTTTT	CSARTGTTNEKLFF
TRBD2	TRBV9	TRBJ2-7	NA	TGTGCCAGCAGCGCAGGACTAGCCGACTTCTCCTACGAGCAGTACTTC	CASSAGLADFSYEQYF
TRBD2	TRBV19	TRBJ2-3	NA	TGTGCCAGTAGTCTACTAGCGGGGACTCGCACAGATACGCAGTATTTT	CASSLLAGTRTDTQYF
NA	TRBV5-1	TRBJ1-2	NA	TGCGCCAGCAGCTTGCAATTGGGGGCGGGCTATGGCTACACCTTC	CASSLQLGAGYGYTF
NA	TRBV28	TRBJ2-5	NA	TGTGCCAGCAGTTTAGCGGGGAGAAACCAAGAGACCCAGTACTTC	CASSLAGRNQETQYF
TRBD1	TRBV5-5	TRBJ1-3	once	TGTGCCAGCAGCCCCGGGACAGCGTTAGGAAACACCATATATTTT	CASSPGTALGNTIYF
NA	TRBV5-1	TRBJ2-2	NA	TGCGCCAGCAGCAAGGACTGGGCCGGGGAGCTGTTTTTT	CASSKDWAGELFF
TRBD1	TRBV7-2	TRBJ1-3	NA	TGTGCCAGCAGCTGGGTGACCGGCGGGACAGGGGGGAACACCATATATTTT	CASSWVTGGTGGNTIYF
TRBD1	TRBV2	TRBJ2-1	NA	TGTGCCAGCGACGGACAGGGGGCCAATGAGCAGTTCTTC	CASDGQGANEQFF